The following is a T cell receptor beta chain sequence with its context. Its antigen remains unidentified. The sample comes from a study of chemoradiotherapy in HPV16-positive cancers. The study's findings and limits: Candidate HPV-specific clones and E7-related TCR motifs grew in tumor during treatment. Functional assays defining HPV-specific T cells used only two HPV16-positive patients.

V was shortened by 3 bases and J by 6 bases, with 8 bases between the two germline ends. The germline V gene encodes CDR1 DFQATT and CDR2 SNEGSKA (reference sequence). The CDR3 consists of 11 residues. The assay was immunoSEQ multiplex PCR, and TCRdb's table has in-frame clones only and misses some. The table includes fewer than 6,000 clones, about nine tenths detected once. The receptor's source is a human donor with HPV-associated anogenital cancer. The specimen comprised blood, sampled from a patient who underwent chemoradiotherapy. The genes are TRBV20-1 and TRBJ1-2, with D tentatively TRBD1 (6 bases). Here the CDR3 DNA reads TGCAGTGCTAGTAAGGGGGATGGCTACACCTTC. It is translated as CSASKGDGYTF.